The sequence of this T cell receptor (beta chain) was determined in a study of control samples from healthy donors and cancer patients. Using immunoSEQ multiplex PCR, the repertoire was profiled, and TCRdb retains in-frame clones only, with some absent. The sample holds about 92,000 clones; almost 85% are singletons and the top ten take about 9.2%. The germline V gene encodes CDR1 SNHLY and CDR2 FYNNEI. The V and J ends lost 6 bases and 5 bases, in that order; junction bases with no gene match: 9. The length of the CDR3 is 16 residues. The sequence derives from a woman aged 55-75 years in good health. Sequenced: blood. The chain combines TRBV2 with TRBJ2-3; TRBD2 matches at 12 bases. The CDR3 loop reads CASSVGLAGQIDTQYF. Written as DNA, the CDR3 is TGTGCCAGCAGCGTAGGACTAGCGGGACAGATAGATACGCAGTATTTT. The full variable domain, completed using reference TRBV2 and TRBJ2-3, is EPEVTQTPSHQVTQMGQEVILRCVPISNHLYFYWYRQILGQKVEFLVSFYNNEISEKSEIFDDQFSVERPDGSNFTLKIRSTKLEDSAMYFCASSVGLAGQIDTQYFGPGTRLTVL.